This passage covers 28 T cell receptor beta chains from one sample sequenced in a study of cytomegalovirus exposure and HLA in healthy donors. The table came from immunoSEQ multiplex PCR; TCRdb's copy has only in-frame clones and leaves some out. The sample yields 150,000 to 180,000 clones, approximately 86% seen once. Material: PBMCs. These receptors were collected from a man between 18 and 29 years old in good health and CMV-seropositive.

This chain uses TRBV4-3 with TRBJ1-1; D is possibly TRBD1 (6 bases). Germline-derived CDR1 and CDR2 are LGHNA and YSLEER. The CDR3 runs 13 residues. Trimming stripped 2 bases from V and 4 bases from J, with 8 bases between. The CDR3 is CASSQLTGTEAFF. In DNA, the CDR3 is TGCGCCAGCAGCCAACTGACAGGCACTGAAGCTTTCTTT.

The V gene is TRBV6-6, the J gene TRBJ1-1; possibly TRBD1 for D (5 bases). V lost 4 bases, J lost 5 bases, and 14 bases lay in between. This CDR3 spans 14 amino acids. Germline V gene sequence: CDR1 MNHNY, CDR2 SVGAGI (reference sequence). The CDR3 sequence is CASSWPGLSTEAFF. In DNA, the CDR3 is TGTGCCAGCAGTTGGCCGGGACTGAGTACTGAAGCTTTCTTT.

The chain links TRBV7-9 to TRBJ2-7; 10 nucleotides match TRBD1. From germline, CDR1 is SEHNR and CDR2 FQNEAQ (reference sequence). This CDR3 region has 17 residues. Trimming took 4 bases from V and 1 from J; bases not matched to a gene: 10. CDR3: CASSSGQGGSGSYEQYF. The CDR3 bases are TGTGCCAGCAGCTCAGGACAGGGGGGATCGGGATCCTACGAGCAGTACTTC.

V gene TRBV7-2 combines with J gene TRBJ2-1; no clear D gene. The V end lost 5 bases, the J end lost 0 bases, and 11 bases lay between the germline ends. The CDR3 consists of 15 residues. Germline CDR1 and CDR2: SGHTA and FQGNSA. CDR3: CASSPSSSSYNEQFF. The CDR3 DNA reads as TGTGCCAGCAGCCCTAGTTCTAGCTCCTACAATGAGCAGTTCTTC.

This clone was recorded once. The chain carries TRBV19 and TRBJ1-1; weak D call: TRBD1 (5 bases). Per the germline V gene, CDR1 is LNHDA and CDR2 is SQIVND (reference sequence). With 8 bases removed from V and 5 bases from J, the gap between germline ends came to 15 bases. The CDR3 has 13 residues. CDR3 sequence: CASQKGHRTEAFF. CDR3 bases: TGTGCCAGTCAAAAGGGGCACAGGACTGAAGCTTTCTTT.

The chain is built from TRBV9 and TRBJ2-4; perhaps TRBD2 as D (7 bases). Trimming stripped 0 bases from V and 1 base from J, with 17 bases between. The CDR3 runs 18 residues. The germline gives CDR1 SGDLS, CDR2 YYNGEE. DNA of the CDR3: TGTGCCAGCAGCGTAGCTTGGGGGGGCGTTGCGGCCAAAAACATTCAGTACTTC. Its translation is CASSVAWGGVAAKNIQYF.

This sequence joins TRBV19 and TRBJ1-5; D perhaps matches TRBD1 (5 bases). There are 13 residues in the CDR3. The V gene lost 7 bases and the J gene lost 6 bases, with 13 bases spanning the gap. Germline assignment: CDR1 LNHDA and CDR2 SQIVND (reference sequence). This chain's CDR3 is CASMGRGSQPQHF. Here the CDR3 DNA reads TGTGCCAGTATGGGGCGGGGTAGTCAGCCCCAGCATTTT.

V usage is TRBV7-8 and J usage is TRBJ1-5, with a possible D match to TRBD1 (5 bases). CDR3 size: 14 residues. CDR1 and CDR2 from the germline V gene are SGHVS and FQNEAQ. V lost 1 base and J lost 2, with 6 bases in between. The CDR3 DNA reads as TGTGCCAGCAGCTTAGTCAGGGGCAATCAGCCCCAGCATTTT. Protein product: CASSLVRGNQPQHF.

V is TRBV7-2 and J is TRBJ2-7; no definite D call. CDR3 length equals 13 residues. V lost 2 bases to trimming and J lost 3 bases, with 8 bases between them. The germline CDR1 and CDR2 sequences are SGHTA and FQGNSA. Here the CDR3 reads CASSLRHLYEQYF. The DNA for the CDR3 is TGTGCCAGCAGCTTAAGACACCTCTACGAGCAGTACTTC.

For the CDR3, the DNA is TGCGCCAGCAGCTCAAGCGCCACCTACGAGCAGTACTTC. Translated: CASSSSATYEQYF. The J gene is TRBJ2-7, the V gene TRBV5-1; D is undetermined. Looked up from germline, CDR1 is SGHRS and CDR2 is YFSETQ. This CDR3 is 13 amino acids long. V dropped 3 bases and J dropped 2 bases, with 9 bases sitting between them. Filled out from reference TRBV5-1 and TRBJ2-7, the complete variable domain reads KAGVTQTPRYLIKTRGQQVTLSCSPISGHRSVSWYQQTPGQGLQFLFEYFSETQRNKGNFPGRFSGRQFSNSRSEMNVSTLELGDSALYLCASSSSATYEQYFGPGTRLTVT.

This sequence joins TRBV5-1 and TRBJ1-2, with D hard to call. CDR1 and CDR2 (germline): SGHRS, YFSETQ. The CDR3 extends over 14 amino acids. Trimming pared 4 bases from V and 3 bases from J, leaving 13 bases between. CDR3 sequence (DNA): TGCGCCAGCAGCGTGAGTACAGTGGACTATGGCTACACCTTC. Amino acid sequence: CASSVSTVDYGYTF.

CDR3 coding DNA: TGTGCCAGCACCTTCGTACAGGGATACGAGCAGTACTTC. It translates to CASTFVQGYEQYF. This chain connects TRBV6-6 to TRBJ2-7; weak D call: TRBD1 (6 bases). The V and J ends lost 7 bases and 4 bases respectively, with 14 bases between them. The CDR3 consists of 13 residues. Germline CDR1 MNHNY, CDR2 SVGAGI (reference sequence).

This clone was recorded only once. This chain joins TRBV27 and TRBJ2-1; 7 bases are a match to TRBD1. V was pared by 5 bases and J by 2 bases, with 3 bases of the junction left unmatched. Germline CDR1 reads MNHEY; CDR2 reads SMNVEV (reference sequence). The CDR3 has 14 residues. The CDR3, as DNA: TGTGCCAGCAGTCCAGGGGGTACCTACAATGAGCAGTTCTTC. Translated, it gives CASSPGGTYNEQFF.

The chain uses TRBV4-3 and TRBJ2-7, with 8 bases lining up with TRBD2. Germline CDR1 LGHNA, CDR2 YSLEER. The junction had 5 bases not matched to a gene; V was cut back by 0 bases and J by 1 base. There are 16 residues in the CDR3. The CDR3: CASSQDVAGLSYEQYF. The CDR3 nucleotides are TGCGCCAGCAGCCAAGACGTAGCGGGACTGTCCTACGAGCAGTACTTC.

This clone was seen more than once but under ten times. The V gene is TRBV7-9, the J gene TRBJ1-6; D might be TRBD1 (5 bases). This CDR3 has 13 amino acids. V was trimmed by 8 bases and J by 7 bases, leaving 12 bases between them. In germline, CDR1 is SEHNR, CDR2 FQNEAQ (reference sequence). The CDR3 protein is CASSRVPNSPLHF. The CDR3, as DNA: TGTGCCAGCTCCAGGGTCCCGAATTCACCCCTCCACTTT.

The chain employs TRBV25-1 and TRBJ1-3; D is unclear. The CDR3 has 15 residues. CDR1 and CDR2 from the germline V gene are MGHDK and SYGVNS. Trimming pared 6 bases from V and 4 bases from J, leaving 16 bases between. The DNA for the CDR3 is TGTGCCAGCAGGGGCGGGGAGGACGGGGGAAACACCATATATTTT. Protein sequence: CASRGGEDGGNTIYF.

The rearrangement uses TRBV4-3 and TRBJ2-7; D not resolved. The CDR3 sequence is 17 residues long. CDR1 and CDR2 (germline): LGHNA, YSLEER. V was trimmed by 0 bases and J by 4 bases, leaving 19 bases between them. CDR3 nucleotide sequence: TGCGCCAGCAGCCAAGATTTGTTCAAAAGATTAACTTACGAGCAGTACTTC. It codes for CASSQDLFKRLTYEQYF.

This sequence joins TRBV5-6 and TRBJ2-3; 7 nucleotides agree with TRBD1. CDR1 is SGHDT, CDR2 YYEEEE, per germline. The J segment lost 5 bases and the V segment lost 0 bases, leaving 3 bases of the junction unmatched. The CDR3 is 14 residues long. CDR3 in amino acids: CASSLGRGRDTQYF. The CDR3, as DNA: TGTGCCAGCAGCTTGGGTAGGGGGCGAGATACGCAGTATTTT.

A single count supports this clone. V and J are TRBV30 and TRBJ2-7; TRBD1 agrees at 8 bases. The CDR3 runs 12 residues. V dropped 6 bases and J dropped 4; count of bases not matched to a gene: 5. In germline, CDR1 is GTSNPN, CDR2 SVGIG (reference sequence). This CDR3 is CACGQGTYEQYF. The CDR3 region has the DNA TGTGCCTGTGGACAGGGAACTTACGAGCAGTACTTC.

The chain is built from TRBV5-4 and TRBJ2-1; TRBD2 agrees at 11 bases. The CDR3 sequence is 14 residues long. The V gene end was trimmed by 2 bases and the J gene end by 8 bases; junction bases not matched to a gene: 3. Germline-derived CDR1 and CDR2 are SGHNT and YYREEE (reference sequence). Here the CDR3 reads CASSFSGGADEQFF. The CDR3 nucleotides read TGTGCCAGCAGCTTTAGCGGGGGGGCTGATGAGCAGTTCTTC.

V gene TRBV7-2 combines with J gene TRBJ1-3; D is possibly TRBD1 (5 bases). This CDR3 region has 17 residues. Germline CDR1 reads SGHTA; CDR2 reads FQGNSA. The V end lost 0 bases, the J end lost 1 base, and 13 bases lay between the germline ends. The CDR3 bases are TGTGCCAGCAGCTTAGCGGCAGGGCCTACTTCTGGAAACACCATATATTTT. Translation gives CASSLAAGPTSGNTIYF. Complete variable domain (other parts from reference TRBV7-2 and TRBJ1-3): GAGVSQSPSNKVTEKGKDVELRCDPISGHTALYWYRQSLGQGLEFLIYFQGNSAPDKSGLPSDRFSAERTGGSVSTLTIQRTQQEDSAVYLCASSLAAGPTSGNTIYFGEGSWLTVV.

In DNA, the CDR3 is TGTGCCAGCAGCTTCCTAGCGGGAGTTCAAGAGACCCAGTACTTC. It translates to CASSFLAGVQETQYF. The rearrangement joins TRBV7-2 to TRBJ2-5, with 10 bases aligning to TRBD2. The J segment lost 2 bases and the V segment lost 3 bases, leaving 3 bases of the junction unmatched. Germline CDR1 reads SGHTA; CDR2 reads FQGNSA. This CDR3 has 15 residues.

CDR3: CASTRGLAGVNEQFF. As DNA, the CDR3 is TGTGCCAGCACCCGAGGACTAGCGGGGGTTAATGAGCAGTTCTTC. V and J are TRBV5-4 and TRBJ2-1; 13 positions match TRBD2. Germline values: CDR1 SGHNT, CDR2 YYREEE (reference sequence). J lost 7 bases, V lost 6 bases, and 7 bases had no gene match. This CDR3 is built from 15 residues.

The chain is built from TRBV4-1 and TRBJ1-2; 7 bases align to TRBD1. CDR3 size: 15 residues. From germline, CDR1 is MGHRA and CDR2 YSYEKL. Trimming cost V 3 bases and J 0 bases; bases outside gene matches: 4. The CDR3 protein is CASSQPGQTNYGYTF. CDR3 DNA: TGCGCCAGCAGCCAGCCGGGACAGACTAACTATGGCTACACCTTC.

This clone was seen a handful of times. The V and J genes are TRBV29-1 and TRBJ1-2; D uncertain. This CDR3 is 14 amino acids long. Germline CDR1 and CDR2: SQVTM and ANQGSEA. Trimming took 5 bases from V and 0 from J, leaving 13 bases between them. CDR3 residues: CSVQYSSSNYGYTF. As DNA, the CDR3 is TGCAGCGTTCAATACAGTTCATCTAACTATGGCTACACCTTC.

J is TRBJ2-5 and V is TRBV15; a possible D gene is TRBD1 (5 bases). V lost 5 bases, J lost 5 bases, and 27 bases lay in between. CDR1 is LNHNV and CDR2 is YYDKDF in the germline V gene (reference sequence). CDR3 size: 18 residues. The CDR3 nucleotides read TGTGCCACCAGCCCCAGGGTAGGCAGGATATCGTTGAAGGAGACCCAGTACTTC. Its translation: CATSPRVGRISLKETQYF.

This clone was seen only a few times. This chain uses TRBV28 with TRBJ1-2; D uncertain. Germline-derived CDR1 and CDR2 are MDHEN and SYDVKM. This CDR3 has 13 residues. Trimming cost V 3 bases and J 8 bases, with 13 bases left between them. The CDR3: CASSLLGVKGYTF. CDR3 DNA: TGTGCCAGCAGTTTGCTTGGAGTGAAGGGCTACACCTTC.

The chain uses TRBV7-2 and TRBJ2-7; 7 bases match TRBD2. This CDR3 has 14 residues. V trimming: 0 bases; J trimming: 2 bases; junction bases outside the gene matches: 1. Germline V gives CDR1 SGHTA, CDR2 FQGNSA. The CDR3 sequence: CASSLAAGAYEQYF. CDR3 nucleotides: TGTGCCAGCAGCTTAGCGGCGGGGGCCTACGAGCAGTACTTC.